This T cell receptor beta chain stems from a study of T cell responses to AZD1222 COVID-19 vaccine. Study-wide results and limits: AZD1222 recipients seropositive at baseline numbered only six.

The V gene's germline CDR1 is LNHDA and CDR2 SQIVND (reference sequence). The ends lost 5 bases at V and 8 bases at J; junction bases unmatched: 11. The length of the CDR3 is 14 residues. As for this clone: Its target is unknown.

Profiled with immunoSEQ multiplex PCR; TCRdb holds only in-frame clones, not every one. This table holds about 150,000 clones, about 93% found once. The specimen was peripheral blood, collected on day 0 of AZD1222 vaccination. The source of this sequence is an adult in good health. The chain joins TRBV19 to TRBJ1-2; 7 bases are a match to TRBD1. The CDR3 sequence is CASSAGTAFGGYTF. CDR3 sequence (DNA): TGTGCCAGTAGTGCGGGGACAGCCTTTGGGGGCTACACCTTC.